This TCR beta chain was identified in a study of CD8+ T cells in alopecia areata. This clone has only one observation. The antigen remains unidentified. The study's findings and limits: Scalp clonality and expanded CD8+ clones among the top 100 showed significant decreases with tofacitinib. Sequencing of scalp samples also captures resident alphabeta T cells of normal skin.

J was trimmed by 5 bases and V by 2 bases; bases with no gene match: 9. Germline lookup yields CDR1 SGHRS and CDR2 YFSETQ. This CDR3 has 16 residues. In each case, RNA was isolated and then reverse transcribed into cDNA as the sequencing template. Sequencing used immunoSEQ multiplex PCR; TCRdb keeps in-frame clones, though not all of them. Here the sample spans approximately 210,000 clones, 40% to 55% being singletons. Treatment meaning: oral pan-JAK inhibitor, 5-10 mg twice daily. This receptor was obtained from a human donor with alopecia areata. The chain has TRBV5-1 and TRBJ2-5; TRBD2 agrees at 10 bases. Sequenced material: CD4+ T cells sorted from blood, taken at approximately week 36, from a patient treated with tofacitinib. In DNA, the CDR3 is TGCGCCAGCAGCTTAAAGCGGGAGGGCCCTTGGGAGACCCAGTACTTC. Its translation is CASSLKREGPWETQYF.